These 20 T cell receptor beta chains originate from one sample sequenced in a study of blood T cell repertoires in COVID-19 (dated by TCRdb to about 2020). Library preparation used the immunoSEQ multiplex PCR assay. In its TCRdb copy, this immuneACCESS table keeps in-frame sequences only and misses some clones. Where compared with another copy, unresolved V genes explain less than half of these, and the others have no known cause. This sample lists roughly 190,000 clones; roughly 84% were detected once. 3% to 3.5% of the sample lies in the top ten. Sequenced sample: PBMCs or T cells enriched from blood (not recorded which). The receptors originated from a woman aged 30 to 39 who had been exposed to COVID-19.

CDR3 in DNA: TGTGCCAGCAGCCGAGGGACTACGACAGATACGCAGTATTTT. Amino acid sequence: CASSRGTTTDTQYF. The V gene is TRBV5-4, the J gene TRBJ2-3, with TRBD2 matching 7 bases. This CDR3 comprises 14 residues. J lost 3 bases, V lost 4 bases, and 5 bases had no gene match. Germline CDR1 is SGHNT and CDR2 is YYREEE (reference sequence).

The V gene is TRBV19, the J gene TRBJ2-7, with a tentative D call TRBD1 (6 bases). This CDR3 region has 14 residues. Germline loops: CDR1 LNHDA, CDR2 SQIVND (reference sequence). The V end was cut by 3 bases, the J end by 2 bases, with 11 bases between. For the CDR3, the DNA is TGTGCCAGTAGTATTTGGGGGCCTGCCTACGAGCAGTACTTC. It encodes CASSIWGPAYEQYF.

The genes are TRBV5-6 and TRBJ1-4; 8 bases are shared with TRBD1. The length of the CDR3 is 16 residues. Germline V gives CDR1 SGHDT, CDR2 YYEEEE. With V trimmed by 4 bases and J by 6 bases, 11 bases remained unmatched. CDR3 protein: CASSLGQGGAYEKLFF. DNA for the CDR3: TGTGCCAGCAGCCTAGGACAGGGCGGGGCGTATGAAAAACTGTTTTTT.

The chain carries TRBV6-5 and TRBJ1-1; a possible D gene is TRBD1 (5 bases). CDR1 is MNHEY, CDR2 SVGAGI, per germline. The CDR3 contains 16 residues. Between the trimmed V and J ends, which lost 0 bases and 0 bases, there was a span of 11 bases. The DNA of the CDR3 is TGTGCCAGCAGTTACTCGATCGCGGGACTGAACACTGAAGCTTTCTTT. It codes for CASSYSIAGLNTEAFF.

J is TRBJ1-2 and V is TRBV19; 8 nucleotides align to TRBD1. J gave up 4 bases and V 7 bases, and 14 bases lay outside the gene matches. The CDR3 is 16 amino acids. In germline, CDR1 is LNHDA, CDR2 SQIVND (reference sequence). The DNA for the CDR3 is TGTGCCAGTAACCGCCAAAGTACAGGGGGTCCCTATGGCTACACCTTC. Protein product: CASNRQSTGGPYGYTF.

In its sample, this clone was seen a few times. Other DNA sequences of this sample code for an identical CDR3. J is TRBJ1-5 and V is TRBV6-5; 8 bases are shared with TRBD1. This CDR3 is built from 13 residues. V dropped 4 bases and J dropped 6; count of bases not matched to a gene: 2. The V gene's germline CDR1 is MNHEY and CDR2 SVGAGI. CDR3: CASSWDRTQPQHF. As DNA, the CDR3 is TGTGCCAGCAGTTGGGACAGGACTCAGCCCCAGCATTTT.

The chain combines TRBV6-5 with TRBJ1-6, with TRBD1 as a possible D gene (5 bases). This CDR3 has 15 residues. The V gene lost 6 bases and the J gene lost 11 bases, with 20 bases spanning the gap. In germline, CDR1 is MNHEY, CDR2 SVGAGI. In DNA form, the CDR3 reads TGTGCCAGCAGCCGTGGGGCAGGGAGGATAGCACCCCTCCACTTT. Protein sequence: CASSRGAGRIAPLHF.

The CDR3 coding sequence is TGTGCCAGCACCGCGGGACAGGGTTATAATTCACCCCTCCACTTT. Translated: CASTAGQGYNSPLHF. The chain recombines TRBV5-4 with TRBJ1-6; 9 bases line up with TRBD1. Unmatched junction bases numbered 5, after V lost 6 bases and J lost 4 bases. The CDR3 runs to 15 residues. CDR1 is SGHNT and CDR2 is YYREEE in the germline V gene (reference sequence).

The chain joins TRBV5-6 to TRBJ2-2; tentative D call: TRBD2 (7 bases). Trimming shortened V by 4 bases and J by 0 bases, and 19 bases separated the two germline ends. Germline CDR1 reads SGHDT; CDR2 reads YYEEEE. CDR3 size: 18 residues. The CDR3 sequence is CASSGRGMGHANTGELFF. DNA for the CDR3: TGTGCCAGCAGCGGGAGGGGGATGGGACACGCGAACACCGGGGAGCTGTTTTTT.

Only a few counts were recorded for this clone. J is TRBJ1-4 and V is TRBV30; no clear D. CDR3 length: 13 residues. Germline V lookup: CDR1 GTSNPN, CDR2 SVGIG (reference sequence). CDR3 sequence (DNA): TGTGCTACTTCCCCCTCAACTAATGAAAAACTGTTTTTT. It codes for CATSPSTNEKLFF.

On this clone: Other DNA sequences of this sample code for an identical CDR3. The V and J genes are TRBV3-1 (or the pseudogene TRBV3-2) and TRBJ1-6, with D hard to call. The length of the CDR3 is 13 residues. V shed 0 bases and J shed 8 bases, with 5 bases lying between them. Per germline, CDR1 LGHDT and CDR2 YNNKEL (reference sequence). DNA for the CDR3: TGTGCCAGCAGCCAAGATCGAGATTCACCCCTCCACTTT. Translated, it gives CASSQDRDSPLHF.

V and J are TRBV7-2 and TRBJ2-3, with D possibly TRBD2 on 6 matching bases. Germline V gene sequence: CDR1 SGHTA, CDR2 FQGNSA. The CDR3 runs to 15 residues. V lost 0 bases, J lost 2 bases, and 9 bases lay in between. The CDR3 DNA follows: TGTGCCAGCAGCTTAGCGGGGGGTCCCACAGATACGCAGTATTTT. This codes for CASSLAGGPTDTQYF. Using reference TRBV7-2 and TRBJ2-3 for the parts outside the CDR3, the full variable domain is GAGVSQSPSNKVTEKGKDVELRCDPISGHTALYWYRQSLGQGLEFLIYFQGNSAPDKSGLPSDRFSAERTGGSVSTLTIQRTQQEDSAVYLCASSLAGGPTDTQYFGPGTRLTVL.

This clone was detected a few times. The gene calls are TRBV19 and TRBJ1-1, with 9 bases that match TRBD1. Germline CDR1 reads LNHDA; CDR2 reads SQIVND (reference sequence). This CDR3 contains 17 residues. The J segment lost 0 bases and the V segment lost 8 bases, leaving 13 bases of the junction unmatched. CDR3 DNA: TGTGCCAGTCGTCATATCCTGGGACAGGGCCTGAACACTGAAGCTTTCTTT. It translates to CASRHILGQGLNTEAFF.

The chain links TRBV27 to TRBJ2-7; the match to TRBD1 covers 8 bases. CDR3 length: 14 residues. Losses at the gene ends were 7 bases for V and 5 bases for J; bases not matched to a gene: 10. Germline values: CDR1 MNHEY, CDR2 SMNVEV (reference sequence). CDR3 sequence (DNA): TGTGCCAGCAAGGAGCCGGACAGGGCGCACGAGCAGTACTTC. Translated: CASKEPDRAHEQYF.

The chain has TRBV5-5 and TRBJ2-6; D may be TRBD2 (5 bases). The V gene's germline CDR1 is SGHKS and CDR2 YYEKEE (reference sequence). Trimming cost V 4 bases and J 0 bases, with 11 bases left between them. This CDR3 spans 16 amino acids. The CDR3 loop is CASSPNRDSGANVLTF. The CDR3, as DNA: TGTGCCAGCAGCCCCAACCGGGACTCTGGGGCCAACGTCCTGACTTTC.

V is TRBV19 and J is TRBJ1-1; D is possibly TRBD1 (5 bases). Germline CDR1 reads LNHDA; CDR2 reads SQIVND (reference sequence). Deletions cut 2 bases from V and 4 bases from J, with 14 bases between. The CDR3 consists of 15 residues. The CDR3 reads CASSITAREGTEAFF. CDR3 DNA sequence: TGTGCCAGTAGTATAACGGCCAGGGAAGGCACTGAAGCTTTCTTT.

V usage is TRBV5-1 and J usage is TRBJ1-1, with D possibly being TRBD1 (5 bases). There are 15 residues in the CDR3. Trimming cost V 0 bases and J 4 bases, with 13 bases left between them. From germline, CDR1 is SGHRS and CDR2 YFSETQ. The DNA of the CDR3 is TGCGCCAGCAGCTTGGCTCAGGGAAGCACCACTGAAGCTTTCTTT. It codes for CASSLAQGSTTEAFF.

CDR3: CASSEHRTGEETQYF. The CDR3 nucleotides read TGTGCCAGCAGTGAACACCGGACAGGGGAAGAGACCCAGTACTTC. The chain joins TRBV6-1 to TRBJ2-5, with 9 bases identical to TRBD1. CDR3 length equals 15 residues. Per the germline V gene, CDR1 is MNHNS and CDR2 is SASEGT. With 2 bases clipped from V and 3 bases from J, the junction kept 4 bases outside the gene matches.

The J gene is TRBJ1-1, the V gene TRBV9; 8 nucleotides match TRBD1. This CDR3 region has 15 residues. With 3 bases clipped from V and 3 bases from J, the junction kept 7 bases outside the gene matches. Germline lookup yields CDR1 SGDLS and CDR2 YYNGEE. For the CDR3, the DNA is TGTGCCAGCAGCGCGGCCCAACAGGGGGACACTGAAGCTTTCTTT. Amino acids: CASSAAQQGDTEAFF.

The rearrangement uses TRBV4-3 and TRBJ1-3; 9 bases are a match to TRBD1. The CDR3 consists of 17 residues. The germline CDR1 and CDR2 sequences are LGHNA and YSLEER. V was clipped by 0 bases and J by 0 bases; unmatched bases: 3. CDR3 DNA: TGCGCCAGCAGCCAAGATTCGGGACAGGGCTCTGGAAACACCATATATTTT. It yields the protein CASSQDSGQGSGNTIYF.